The rows below give T cell receptor beta chains drawn from one sample of a study of identical twins. TCRdb recomputed calls from the 5' RACE reads with MiXCR, one row per CDR3 protein. The sample lists under 250,000 distinct CDR3 sequences, around 7.6% occurring once. The sample also formed part of further work on yellow fever vaccine responses in identical twins.

Sequencing input: CD8+ T cells sorted from blood. The receptors originated from a woman aged 18-29 years in good health. Each CDR3 is given with its conserved first and last residue. The D gene is left open where the match is weak. Rows give clone size only sometimes, using once, few, many, or a class for an expanded clone.

TRBV6-5	few	TRBD2	TRBJ2-3	CASSYSTSGRVTDTQYF	TGTGCCAGCAGTTACTCGACTAGCGGGAGGGTCACAGATACGCAGTATTTT
TRBV11-2	many	TRBD1	TRBJ2-1	CASSSKTGFSYNEQFF	TGTGCCAGCAGCTCCAAGACAGGGTTCTCCTACAATGAGCAGTTCTTC
TRBV6-1	-	-	TRBJ2-7	CASGRTQAYEQYF	TGTGCCAGCGGGAGGACACAGGCCTACGAGCAGTACTTC
TRBV29-1	many	TRBD2	TRBJ2-1	CSVEDMPSGYNEQFF	TGCAGCGTTGAAGATATGCCTAGCGGATACAATGAGCAGTTCTTC
TRBV27	few	-	TRBJ1-1	CASRQGGNTEAFF	TGTGCCAGCAGACAGGGTGGGAACACTGAAGCTTTCTTT
TRBV29-1	few	-	TRBJ1-1	CSQWQGTEAFF	TGCAGCCAATGGCAGGGCACTGAAGCTTTCTTT
TRBV7-8	-	-	TRBJ2-7	CASSLGQGQTYEQYF	TGTGCCAGCAGCTTGGGGCAGGGACAAACCTACGAGCAGTACTTC
TRBV11-2	-	-	TRBJ1-2	CASSPYGYTF	TGTGCCAGCAGCCCGTATGGCTACACCTTC
TRBV5-6	-	-	TRBJ1-3	CASSPTGASGNTIYF	TGTGCCAGCAGCCCCACCGGAGCCTCTGGAAACACCATATATTTT
TRBV24-1	few	-	TRBJ1-2	CATSDYGRNYGYTF	TGTGCCACCAGTGATTATGGCAGGAACTATGGCTACACCTTC
TRBV5-6	few	-	TRBJ2-7	CASSYFGSGGHRSSYEQYF	TGTGCCAGCAGCTATTTCGGGTCGGGGGGACATAGGAGCTCCTACGAGCAGTACTTC
TRBV29-1	few	-	TRBJ2-1	CSVVGRVVEQFF	TGCAGCGTTGTTGGCAGGGTCGTTGAGCAGTTCTTC
TRBV6-5	-	-	TRBJ2-6	CASSYGNHGANVLTF	TGTGCCAGCAGTTACGGGAACCACGGGGCCAACGTCCTGACTTTC
TRBV4-2	few	TRBD2	TRBJ2-5	CASSQHPTGGLRETQYF	TGTGCCAGCAGCCAACATCCCACGGGGGGGCTCAGAGAGACCCAGTACTTC
TRBV27	few	-	TRBJ2-7	CASSFTGAAVEQYF	TGTGCCAGCAGTTTCACTGGAGCAGCGGTCGAGCAGTACTTC
TRBV9	-	TRBD1	TRBJ2-2	CASSFGQGARTGELFF	TGTGCCAGCAGCTTCGGACAGGGGGCGAGAACCGGGGAGCTGTTTTTT
TRBV28	few	-	TRBJ2-7	CASSLTGSVGEQYF	TGTGCCAGCAGTTTAACCGGGAGTGTGGGGGAGCAGTACTTC